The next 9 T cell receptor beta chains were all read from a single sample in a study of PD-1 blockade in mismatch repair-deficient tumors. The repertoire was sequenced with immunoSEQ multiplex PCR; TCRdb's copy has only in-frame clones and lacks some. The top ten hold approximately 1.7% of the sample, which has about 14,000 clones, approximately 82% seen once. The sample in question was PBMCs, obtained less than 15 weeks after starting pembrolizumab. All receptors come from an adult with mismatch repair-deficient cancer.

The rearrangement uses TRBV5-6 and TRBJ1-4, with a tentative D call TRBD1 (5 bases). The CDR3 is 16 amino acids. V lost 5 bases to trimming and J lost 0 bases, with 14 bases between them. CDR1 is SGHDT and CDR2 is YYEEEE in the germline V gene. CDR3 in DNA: TGTGCCAGCAGTACCTGGGGGGGACCAACTAATGAAAAACTGTTTTTT. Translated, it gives CASSTWGGPTNEKLFF. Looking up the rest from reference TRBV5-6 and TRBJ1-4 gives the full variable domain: DAGVTQSPTHLIKTRGQQVTLRCSPKSGHDTVSWYQQALGQGPQFIFQYYEEEERQRGNFPDRFSGHQFPNYSSELNVNALLLGDSALYLCASSTWGGPTNEKLFFGSGTQLSVL.

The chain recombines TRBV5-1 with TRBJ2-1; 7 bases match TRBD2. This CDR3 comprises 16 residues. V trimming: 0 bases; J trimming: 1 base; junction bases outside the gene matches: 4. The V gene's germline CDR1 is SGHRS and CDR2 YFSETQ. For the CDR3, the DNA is TGCGCCAGCAGCTTGGCCAGCGGGACTTCCTACAATGAGCAGTTCTTC. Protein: CASSLASGTSYNEQFF.

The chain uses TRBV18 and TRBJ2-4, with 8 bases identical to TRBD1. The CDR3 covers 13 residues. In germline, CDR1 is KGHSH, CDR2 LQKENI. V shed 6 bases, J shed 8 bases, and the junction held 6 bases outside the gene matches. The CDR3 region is CASSPDRGDIQYF. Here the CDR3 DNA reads TGTGCCAGCTCGCCCGACAGGGGTGACATTCAGTACTTC.

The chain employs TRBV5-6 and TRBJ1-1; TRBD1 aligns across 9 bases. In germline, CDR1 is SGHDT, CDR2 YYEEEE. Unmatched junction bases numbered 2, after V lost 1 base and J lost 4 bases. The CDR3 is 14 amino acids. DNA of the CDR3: TGTGCCAGCAGCTTGTTACAGGGGGCCACTGAAGCTTTCTTT. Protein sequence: CASSLLQGATEAFF.

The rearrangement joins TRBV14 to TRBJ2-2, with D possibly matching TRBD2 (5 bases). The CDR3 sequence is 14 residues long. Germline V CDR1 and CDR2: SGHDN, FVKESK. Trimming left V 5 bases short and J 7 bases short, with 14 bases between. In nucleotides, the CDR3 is TGTGCCAGCAGCGGGGTCTCGGGGATCGGGGAGCTGTTTTTT. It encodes CASSGVSGIGELFF. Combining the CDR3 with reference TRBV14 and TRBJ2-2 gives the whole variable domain EAGVTQFPSHSVIEKGQTVTLRCDPISGHDNLYWYRRVMGKEIKFLLHFVKESKQDESGMPNNRFLAERTGGTYSTLKVQPAELEDSGVYFCASSGVSGIGELFFGEGSRLTVL.

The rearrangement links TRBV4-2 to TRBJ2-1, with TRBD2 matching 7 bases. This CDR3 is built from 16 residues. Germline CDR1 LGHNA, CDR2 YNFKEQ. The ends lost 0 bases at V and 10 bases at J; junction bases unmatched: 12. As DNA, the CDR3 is TGTGCCAGCAGCCAAGATACGTCCAGCGGGATTAGCGAGCAGTTCTTC. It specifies CASSQDTSSGISEQFF.

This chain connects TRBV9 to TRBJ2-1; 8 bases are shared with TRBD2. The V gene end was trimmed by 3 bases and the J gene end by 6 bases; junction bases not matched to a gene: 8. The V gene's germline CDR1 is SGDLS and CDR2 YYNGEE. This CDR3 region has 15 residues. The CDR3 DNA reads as TGTGCCAGCAGCGCCTCCGGGACTAGTCCCAATGAGCAGTTCTTC. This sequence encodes CASSASGTSPNEQFF.

The CDR3, as DNA: TGTGCCAGCAGCTTTACGACAGGGCGGGAGCAGTACTTC. Its protein is CASSFTTGREQYF. The chain combines TRBV7-6 with TRBJ2-7; TRBD1 matches at 7 bases. This CDR3 spans 13 amino acids. Germline V gene lookup returns CDR1 SGHVS and CDR2 FNYEAQ. Trimming at V came to 3 bases and at J to 7 bases, leaving 6 bases not matched to a gene.

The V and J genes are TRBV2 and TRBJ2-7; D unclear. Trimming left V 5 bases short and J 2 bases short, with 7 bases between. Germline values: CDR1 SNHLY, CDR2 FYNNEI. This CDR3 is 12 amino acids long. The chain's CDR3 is CASSTTTYEQYF. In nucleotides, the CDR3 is TGTGCCAGCAGTACCACAACCTACGAGCAGTACTTC.